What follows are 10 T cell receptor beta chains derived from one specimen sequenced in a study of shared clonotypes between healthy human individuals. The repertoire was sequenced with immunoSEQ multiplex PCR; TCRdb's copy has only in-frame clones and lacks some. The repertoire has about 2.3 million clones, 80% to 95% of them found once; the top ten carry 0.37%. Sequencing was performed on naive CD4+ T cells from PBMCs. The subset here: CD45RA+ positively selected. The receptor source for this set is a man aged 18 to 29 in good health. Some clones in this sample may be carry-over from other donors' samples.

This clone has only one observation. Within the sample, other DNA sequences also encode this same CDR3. The DNA of the CDR3 is TGTGCCAGCTCACCACCGGCTAGCTACGAGCAGTACTTC. Protein sequence: CASSPPASYEQYF. This chain connects TRBV18 to TRBJ2-7; D is undetermined. The CDR3 runs to 13 residues. Germline lookup yields CDR1 KGHSH and CDR2 LQKENI. V was shortened by 0 bases and J by 3 bases, with 6 bases between the two germline ends.

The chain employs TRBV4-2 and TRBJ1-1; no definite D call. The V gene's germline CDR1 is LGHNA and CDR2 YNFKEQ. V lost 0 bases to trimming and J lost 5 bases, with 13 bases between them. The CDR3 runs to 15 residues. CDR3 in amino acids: CASSQESAIGTEAFF. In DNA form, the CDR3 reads TGTGCCAGCAGCCAAGAATCTGCCATAGGGACTGAAGCTTTCTTT.

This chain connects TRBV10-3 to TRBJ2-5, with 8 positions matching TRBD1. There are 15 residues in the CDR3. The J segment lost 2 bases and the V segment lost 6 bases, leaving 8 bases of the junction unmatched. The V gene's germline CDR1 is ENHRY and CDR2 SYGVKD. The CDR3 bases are TGTGCCATCAGGGCCGGGACAGGTCTACAAGAGACCCAGTACTTC. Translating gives CAIRAGTGLQETQYF.

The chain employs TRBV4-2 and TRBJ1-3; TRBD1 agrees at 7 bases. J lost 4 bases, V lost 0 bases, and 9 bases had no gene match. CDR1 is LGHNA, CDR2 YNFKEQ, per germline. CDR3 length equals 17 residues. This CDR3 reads CASSQESRQGGGNTIYF. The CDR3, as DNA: TGTGCCAGCAGCCAAGAATCCAGACAGGGCGGAGGAAACACCATATATTTT.

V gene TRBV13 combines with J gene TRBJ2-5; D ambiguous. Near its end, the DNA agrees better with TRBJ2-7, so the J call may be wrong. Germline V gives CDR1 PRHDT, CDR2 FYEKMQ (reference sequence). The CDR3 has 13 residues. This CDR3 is CASSLVGRYEQYF. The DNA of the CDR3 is TGTGCCAGCAGCTTAGTCGGTCGATACGAGCAGTACTTC.

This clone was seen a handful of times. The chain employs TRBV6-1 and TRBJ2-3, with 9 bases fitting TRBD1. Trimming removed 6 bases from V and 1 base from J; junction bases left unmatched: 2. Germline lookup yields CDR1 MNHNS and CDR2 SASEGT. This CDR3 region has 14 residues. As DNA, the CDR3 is TGTGCCAGCAGACAGGGGGCTGGCACAGATACGCAGTATTTT. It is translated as CASRQGAGTDTQYF.

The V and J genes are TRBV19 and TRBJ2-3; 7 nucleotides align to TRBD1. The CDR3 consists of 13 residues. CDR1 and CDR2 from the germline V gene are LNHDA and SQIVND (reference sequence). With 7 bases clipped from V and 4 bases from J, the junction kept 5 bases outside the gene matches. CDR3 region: CASKRGRADTQYF. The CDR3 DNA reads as TGTGCCAGTAAAAGGGGGCGGGCAGATACGCAGTATTTT.

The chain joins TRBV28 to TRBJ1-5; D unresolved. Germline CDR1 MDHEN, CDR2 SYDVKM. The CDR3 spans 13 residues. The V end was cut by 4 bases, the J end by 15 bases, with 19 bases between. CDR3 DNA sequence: TGTGCCAGCAGTTCCATCGCAAGCCCACTGGGGCATTTT. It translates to CASSSIASPLGHF.

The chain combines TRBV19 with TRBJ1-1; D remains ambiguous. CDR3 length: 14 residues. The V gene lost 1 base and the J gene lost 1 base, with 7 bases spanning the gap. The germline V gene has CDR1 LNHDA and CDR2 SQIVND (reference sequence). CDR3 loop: CASSIVAGNTEAFF. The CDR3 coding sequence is TGTGCCAGTAGTATAGTTGCGGGGAACACTGAAGCTTTCTTT.

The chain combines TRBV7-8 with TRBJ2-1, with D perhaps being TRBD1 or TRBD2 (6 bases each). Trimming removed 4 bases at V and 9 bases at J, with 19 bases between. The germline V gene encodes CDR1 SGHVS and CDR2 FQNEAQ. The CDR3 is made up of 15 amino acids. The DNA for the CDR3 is TGTGCCAGCAGCTCCCCGGGACTGGCAGGGGCTGAGCAGTTCTTC. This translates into CASSSPGLAGAEQFF.